This TCR beta chain is from a study of Ad26.COV2.S vaccination and SARS-CoV-2 variants. V dropped 5 bases and J dropped 0; count of bases not matched to a gene: 19. Per the germline V gene, CDR1 is MNHEY and CDR2 is SVGEGT. The CDR3 runs to 21 residues. Treatment indicated: 19 received Ad26.COV2.S at low or high dose, single or two shots; roughly five received placebo; per-sample allocation not given. Day 63 after the first injection of vaccine or placebo was the sampling time. Measured with immunoSEQ multiplex PCR; TCRdb has only the in-frame clones, and not every one. Among about 480,000 clones listed, around nine tenths were seen once. In this sample, this clone turned up once.

This rearrangement joins TRBV6-2 or TRBV6-3 to TRBJ2-4, with 10 positions matching TRBD1. This specimen was peripheral blood, taken in a trial of Ad26.COV2.S vaccine versus placebo. The clonotype originates from a person aged 18-65 years who received the Ad26.COV2.S COVID-19 vaccine or a placebo. The CDR3 DNA reads as TGTGCCAGCAGTCCCGGGACAGGGGCAACTAGCGGAGCCCTAGCCAAAAACATTCAGTACTTC. As protein: CASSPGTGATSGALAKNIQYF.